The source of this TCR beta chain is a study of OX40 agonist ivuxolimab in advanced cancers. As for the study in general: Dose-escalation patients suffered from hepatocellular carcinoma, melanoma, renal cell or head and neck cancer.

This table comes from immunoSEQ multiplex PCR, and its TCRdb copy is limited to in-frame clones, with some not included. Among more than 65,000 clones, about four fifths were seen once, and the ten largest hold just under 25%. Findings and caveats of the study: Dose levels from 0.1 to 3.0 mg/kg saw CD4+ and CD8+ blood T cells expand clonally by week 6.

V lost 1 base and J 5 bases, leaving 14 bases between the germline ends. CDR3 length: 15 amino acids. Germline V gene data show CDR1 as SEHNR and CDR2 as FQNEAQ (reference sequence). This clone was observed once. As yet, its antigen is unknown. The chain has TRBV7-9 and TRBJ2-5; TRBD1 or TRBD2 may be the D gene (6 bases each). The specimen was CD4+ or CD8+ T cells sorted from blood, collected in a trial of the OX40 agonist ivuxolimab. The receptor's source is an adult with an advanced solid tumor such as melanoma, head and neck, liver or kidney cancer. For the CDR3, the DNA is TGTGCCAGCAGCTTAGACCGGGGGCTGGGGGAGACCCAGTACTTC. Protein sequence: CASSLDRGLGETQYF.